One and the same sample provided the 2 T cell receptor beta chains below, sequenced in a study of post-analysis software for immune sequencing data. These receptors' antigens are unknown. Findings and caveats of the study: A few TRBV segments appeared more often in patients than in controls, and TRBV5-6, TRBV5-1 and TRBV20-1 were among these.

The library was made from cDNA and included unique molecular identifiers. TCRdb processed the PCR reads anew with MiXCR; each CDR3 protein has one entry. In the table there are roughly 800,000 distinct CDR3 sequences, roughly 50% of which are singletons. The source material was blood. These receptors all stem from a girl aged 5 to 17 with multiple sclerosis.

V and J are TRBV2 and TRBJ2-1, with a weak D call TRBD2 (6 bases). The CDR3 is made up of 16 amino acids. Trimming stripped 4 bases from V and 5 bases from J, with 18 bases between. Per the germline V gene, CDR1 is SNHLY and CDR2 is FYNNEI. The CDR3, as DNA: TGTGCCAGCAGTGTGTTTAGCGGACGGGTAAACAATGAGCAGTTCTTC. It translates to CASSVFSGRVNNEQFF.

The chain carries TRBV12-3 or TRBV12-4 and TRBJ2-3, with D uncertain. V shed 6 bases and J shed 9 bases, with 13 bases lying between them. The CDR3 is made up of 12 amino acids. Here the CDR3 DNA reads TGTGCCAGCAGGGTACAGCGTCGGACGCAGTATTTT. Amino acid sequence: CASRVQRRTQYF.